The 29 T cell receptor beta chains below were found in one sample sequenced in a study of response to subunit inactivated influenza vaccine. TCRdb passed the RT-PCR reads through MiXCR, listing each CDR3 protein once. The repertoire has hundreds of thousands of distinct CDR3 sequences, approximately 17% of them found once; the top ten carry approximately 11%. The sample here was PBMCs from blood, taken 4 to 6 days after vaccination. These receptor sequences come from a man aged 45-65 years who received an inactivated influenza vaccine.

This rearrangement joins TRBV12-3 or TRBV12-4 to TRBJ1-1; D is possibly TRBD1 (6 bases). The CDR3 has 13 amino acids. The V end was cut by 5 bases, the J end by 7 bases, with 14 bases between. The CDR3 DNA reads TGTGCCAGCAGTGCTGGGGGGGGCTTTGAAGCTTTCTTT. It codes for CASSAGGGFEAFF.

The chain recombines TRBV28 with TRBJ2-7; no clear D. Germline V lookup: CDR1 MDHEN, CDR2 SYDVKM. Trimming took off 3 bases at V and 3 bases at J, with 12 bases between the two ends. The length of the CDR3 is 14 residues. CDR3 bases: TGTGCCAGCAGTTTCCTAGGAAGTAACTACGAGCAGTACTTC. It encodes CASSFLGSNYEQYF.

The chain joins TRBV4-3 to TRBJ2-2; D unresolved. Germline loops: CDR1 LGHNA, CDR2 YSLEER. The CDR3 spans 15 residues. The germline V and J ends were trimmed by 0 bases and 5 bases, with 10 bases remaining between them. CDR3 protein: CASSQDTVTTGELFF. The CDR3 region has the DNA TGCGCCAGCAGCCAAGATACAGTTACGACCGGGGAGCTGTTTTTT.

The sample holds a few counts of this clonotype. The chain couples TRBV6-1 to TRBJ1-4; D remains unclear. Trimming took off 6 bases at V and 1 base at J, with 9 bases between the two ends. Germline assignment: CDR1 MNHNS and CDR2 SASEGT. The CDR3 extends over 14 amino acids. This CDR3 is CASSTSITNEKLFF. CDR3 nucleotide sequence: TGTGCCAGCAGCACAAGTATAACTAATGAAAAACTGTTTTTT.

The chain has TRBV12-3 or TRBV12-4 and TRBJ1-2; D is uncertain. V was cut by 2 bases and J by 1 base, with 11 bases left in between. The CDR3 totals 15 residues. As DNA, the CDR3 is TGTGCCAGCAGTTTATCAAAGATCCTTAACTATGGCTACACCTTC. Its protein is CASSLSKILNYGYTF.

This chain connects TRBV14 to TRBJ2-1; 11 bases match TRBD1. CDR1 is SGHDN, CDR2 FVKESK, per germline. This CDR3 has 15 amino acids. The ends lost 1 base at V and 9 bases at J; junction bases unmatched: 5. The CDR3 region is CASSQVWTGGGEQFF. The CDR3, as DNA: TGTGCCAGCAGCCAAGTATGGACAGGGGGCGGTGAGCAGTTCTTC.

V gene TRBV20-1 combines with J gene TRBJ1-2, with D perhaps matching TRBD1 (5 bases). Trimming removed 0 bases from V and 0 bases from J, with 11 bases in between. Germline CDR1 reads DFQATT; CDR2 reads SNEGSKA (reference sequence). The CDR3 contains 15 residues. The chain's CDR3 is CSARDRGTANYGYTF. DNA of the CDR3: TGCAGTGCTAGAGATCGGGGGACTGCTAACTATGGCTACACCTTC.

CDR3: CASSQEAAGGVPDEQFF. The CDR3 nucleotides read TGCGCCAGCAGCCAAGAGGCGGCGGGAGGGGTCCCCGATGAGCAGTTCTTC. The chain is built from TRBV4-3 and TRBJ2-1; TRBD2 agrees at 9 bases. Germline V gene lookup returns CDR1 LGHNA and CDR2 YSLEER. The CDR3 has 17 residues. The ends lost 0 bases at V and 8 bases at J; junction bases unmatched: 11.

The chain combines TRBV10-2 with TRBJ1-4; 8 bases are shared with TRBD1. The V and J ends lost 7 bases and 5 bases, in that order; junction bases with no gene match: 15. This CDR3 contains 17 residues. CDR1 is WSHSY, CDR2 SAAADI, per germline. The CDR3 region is CASTRDRLGAGNEKLFF. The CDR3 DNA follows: TGCGCCAGCACCAGGGACAGGCTCGGGGCGGGAAATGAAAAACTGTTTTTT.

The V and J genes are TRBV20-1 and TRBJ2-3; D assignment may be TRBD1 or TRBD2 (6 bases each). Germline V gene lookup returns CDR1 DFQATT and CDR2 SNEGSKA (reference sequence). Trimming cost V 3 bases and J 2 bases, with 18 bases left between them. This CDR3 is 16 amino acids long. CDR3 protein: CSASTSGGAYTDTQYF. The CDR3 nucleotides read TGCAGTGCTAGCACGTCCGGGGGCGCTTACACAGATACGCAGTATTTT.

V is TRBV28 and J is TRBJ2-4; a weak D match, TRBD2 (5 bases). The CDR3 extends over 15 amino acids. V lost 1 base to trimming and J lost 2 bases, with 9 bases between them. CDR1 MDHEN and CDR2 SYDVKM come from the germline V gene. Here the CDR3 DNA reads TGTGCCAGCAGTTTATCCGGGGTAACCAAAAACATTCAGTACTTC. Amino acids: CASSLSGVTKNIQYF.

CDR3 residues: CASGGLAGGPVYNEQFF. The DNA for the CDR3 is TGCGCCAGCGGGGGACTAGCGGGAGGGCCGGTGTACAATGAGCAGTTCTTC. The rearrangement uses TRBV10-2 and TRBJ2-1; 16 bases are shared with TRBD2. Germline values: CDR1 WSHSY, CDR2 SAAADI. This CDR3 region has 17 residues. The V segment lost 8 bases and the J segment 4 bases; nucleotides outside the gene matches: 8.

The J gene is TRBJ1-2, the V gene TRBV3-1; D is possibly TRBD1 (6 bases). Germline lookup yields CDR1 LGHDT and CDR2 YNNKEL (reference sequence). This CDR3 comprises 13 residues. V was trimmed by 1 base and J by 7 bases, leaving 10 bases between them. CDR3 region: CASSQGGAFGYTF. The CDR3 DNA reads TGTGCCAGCAGCCAAGGGGGGGCTTTTGGCTACACCTTC.

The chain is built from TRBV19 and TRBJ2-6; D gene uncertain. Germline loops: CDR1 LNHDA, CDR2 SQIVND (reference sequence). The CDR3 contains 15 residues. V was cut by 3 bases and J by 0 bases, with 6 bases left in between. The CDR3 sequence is CASSIDGSGANVLTF. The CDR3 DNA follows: TGTGCCAGTAGTATCGACGGCTCTGGGGCCAACGTCCTGACTTTC.

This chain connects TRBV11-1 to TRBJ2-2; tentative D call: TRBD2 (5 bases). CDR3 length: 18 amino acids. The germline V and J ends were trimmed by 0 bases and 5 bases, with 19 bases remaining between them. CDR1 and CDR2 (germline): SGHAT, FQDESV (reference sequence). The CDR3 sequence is CASSLARGPTINTGELFF. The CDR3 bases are TGTGCCAGCAGCTTAGCCCGGGGTCCGACGATAAATACCGGGGAGCTGTTTTTT.

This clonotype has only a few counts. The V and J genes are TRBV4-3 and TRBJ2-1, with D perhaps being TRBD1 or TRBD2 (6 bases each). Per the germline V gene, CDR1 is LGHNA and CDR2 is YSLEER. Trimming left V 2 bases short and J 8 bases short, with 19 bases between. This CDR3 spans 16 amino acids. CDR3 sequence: CASSQLPGQIADEQFF. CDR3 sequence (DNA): TGCGCCAGCAGCCAATTACCGGGACAAATAGCGGATGAGCAGTTCTTC.

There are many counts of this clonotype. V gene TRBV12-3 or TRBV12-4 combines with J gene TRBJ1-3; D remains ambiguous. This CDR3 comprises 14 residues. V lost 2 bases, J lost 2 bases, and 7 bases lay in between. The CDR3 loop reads CASSLSRAGNTIYF. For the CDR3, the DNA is TGTGCCAGCAGTTTATCGAGGGCTGGAAACACCATATATTTT.

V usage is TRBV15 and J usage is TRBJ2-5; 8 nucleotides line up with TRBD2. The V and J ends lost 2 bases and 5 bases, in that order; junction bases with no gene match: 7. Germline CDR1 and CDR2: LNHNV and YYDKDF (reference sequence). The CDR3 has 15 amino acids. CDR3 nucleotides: TGTGCCACCAGCAGAAGCCGCGGACTAGCCGAGACCCAGTACTTC. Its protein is CATSRSRGLAETQYF.

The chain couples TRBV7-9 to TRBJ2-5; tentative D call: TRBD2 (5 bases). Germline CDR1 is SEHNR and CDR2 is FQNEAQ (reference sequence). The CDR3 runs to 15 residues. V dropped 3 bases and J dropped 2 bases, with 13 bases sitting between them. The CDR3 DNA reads TGTGCCAGCAGCTTGGAGGTCACACGTCAAGAGACCCAGTACTTC. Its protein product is CASSLEVTRQETQYF.

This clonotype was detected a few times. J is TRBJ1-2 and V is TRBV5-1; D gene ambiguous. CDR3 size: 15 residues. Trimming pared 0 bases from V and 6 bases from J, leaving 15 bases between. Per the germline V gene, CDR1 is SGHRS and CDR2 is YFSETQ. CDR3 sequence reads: CASSLAAVRHDGYTF. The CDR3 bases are TGCGCCAGCAGCTTGGCCGCTGTGCGGCACGATGGCTACACCTTC.

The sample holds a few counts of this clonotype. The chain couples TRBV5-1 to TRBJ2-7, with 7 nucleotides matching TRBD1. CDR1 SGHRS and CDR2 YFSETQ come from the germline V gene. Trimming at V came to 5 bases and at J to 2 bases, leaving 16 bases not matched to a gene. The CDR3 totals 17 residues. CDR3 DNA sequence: TGCGCCAGCAGTTTAGGCACCGGGACAGTGTTCCCCTACGAGCAGTACTTC. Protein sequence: CASSLGTGTVFPYEQYF.

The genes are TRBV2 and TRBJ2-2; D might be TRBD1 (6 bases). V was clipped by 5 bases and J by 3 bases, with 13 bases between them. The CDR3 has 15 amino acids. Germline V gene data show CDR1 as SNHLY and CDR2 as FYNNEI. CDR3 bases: TGTGCCAGCAGTAACAGACAGGTGTACACCGGGGAGCTGTTTTTT. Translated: CASSNRQVYTGELFF.

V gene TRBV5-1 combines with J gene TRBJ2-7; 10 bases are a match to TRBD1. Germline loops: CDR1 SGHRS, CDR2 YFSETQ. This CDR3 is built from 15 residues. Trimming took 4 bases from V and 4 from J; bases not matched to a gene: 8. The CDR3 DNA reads TGCGCCAGCAGCCCCCTATCGGACAGGGGGTACGAGCAGTACTTC. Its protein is CASSPLSDRGYEQYF.

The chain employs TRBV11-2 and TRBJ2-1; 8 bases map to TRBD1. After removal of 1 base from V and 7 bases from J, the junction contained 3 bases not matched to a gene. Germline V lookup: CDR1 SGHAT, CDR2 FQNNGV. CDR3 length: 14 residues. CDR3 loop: CASSLADRGNEQFF. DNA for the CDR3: TGTGCCAGCAGCTTAGCCGACAGGGGAAATGAGCAGTTCTTC.

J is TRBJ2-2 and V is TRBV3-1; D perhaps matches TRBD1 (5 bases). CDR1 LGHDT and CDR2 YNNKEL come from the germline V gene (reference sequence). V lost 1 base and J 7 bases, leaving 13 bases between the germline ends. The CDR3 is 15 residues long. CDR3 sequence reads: CASSQGQRSGGELFF. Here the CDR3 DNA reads TGTGCCAGCAGCCAAGGACAGCGTTCTGGCGGGGAGCTGTTTTTT.

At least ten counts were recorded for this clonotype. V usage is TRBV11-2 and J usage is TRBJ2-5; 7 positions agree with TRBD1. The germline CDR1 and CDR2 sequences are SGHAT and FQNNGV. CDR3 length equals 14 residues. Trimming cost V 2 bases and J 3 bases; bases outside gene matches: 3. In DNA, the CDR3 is TGTGCCAGCAGCTTAATCCAGGGGGAAGAGACCCAGTACTTC. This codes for CASSLIQGEETQYF. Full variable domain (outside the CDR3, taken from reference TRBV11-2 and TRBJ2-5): EAGVAQSPRYKIIEKRQSVAFWCNPISGHATLYWYQQILGQGPKLLIQFQNNGVVDDSQLPKDRFSAERLKGVDSTLKIQPAKLEDSAVYLCASSLIQGEETQYFGPGTRLLVL.

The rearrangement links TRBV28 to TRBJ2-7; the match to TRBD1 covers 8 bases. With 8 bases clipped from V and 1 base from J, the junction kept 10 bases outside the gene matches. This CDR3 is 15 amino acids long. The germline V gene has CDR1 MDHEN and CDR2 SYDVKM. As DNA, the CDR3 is TGTGCCAGCGGGGAGACAGGGGCGAAGTCCTACGAGCAGTACTTC. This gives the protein CASGETGAKSYEQYF.

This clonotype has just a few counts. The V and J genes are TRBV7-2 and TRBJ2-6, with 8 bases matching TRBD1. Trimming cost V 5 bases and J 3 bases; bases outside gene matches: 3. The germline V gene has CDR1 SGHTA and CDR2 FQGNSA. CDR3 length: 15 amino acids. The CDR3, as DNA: TGTGCCAGCAGCGTGGACAGGGTTGGGGCCAACGTCCTGACTTTC. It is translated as CASSVDRVGANVLTF. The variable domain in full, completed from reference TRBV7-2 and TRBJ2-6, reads GAGVSQSPSNKVTEKGKDVELRCDPISGHTALYWYRQSLGQGLEFLIYFQGNSAPDKSGLPSDRFSAERTGGSVSTLTIQRTQQEDSAVYLCASSVDRVGANVLTFGAGSRLTVL.

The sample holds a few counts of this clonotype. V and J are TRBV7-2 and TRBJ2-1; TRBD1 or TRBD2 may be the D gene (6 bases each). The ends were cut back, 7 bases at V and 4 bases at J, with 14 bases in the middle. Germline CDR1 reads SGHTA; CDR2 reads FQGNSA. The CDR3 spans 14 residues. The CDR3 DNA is TGTGCCAGCATCGAAGGGGGGAAATACAATGAGCAGTTCTTC. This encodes CASIEGGKYNEQFF.